A selection of T cell receptor beta chains follows, all from one sample in a study of blood T cell repertoires in COVID-19. Method: immunoSEQ multiplex PCR; TCRdb's copy keeps in-frame clones and lacks some. The profile shows 250,000 to 350,000 clones, roughly 83% of them singletons. The sample was peripheral blood. Receptors were obtained from a woman in her fifties or sixties with acute or convalescent COVID-19. The CDR3 runs from the conserved cysteine through the conserved F or W. Each record gives: D gene, clone size, J gene, V gene, CDR3 DNA, CDR3 protein. The D gene is left open where the match is weak. Size is stated for part of the rows, as once, few or many counts, or as a class when the clone is expanded.

D gene: -; clone size: -; J gene: TRBJ1-2; V gene: TRBV24-1; CDR3 DNA: TGTGCCACCAGTGATCACCGGGACACTTATGGCTACACCTTC; CDR3 protein: CATSDHRDTYGYTF
D gene: -; clone size: -; J gene: TRBJ1-5; V gene: TRBV19; CDR3 DNA: TGTGCCAGTAGTATTAGGACAGCCGATCAGCCCCAGCATTTT; CDR3 protein: CASSIRTADQPQHF
D gene: TRBD2; clone size: -; J gene: TRBJ2-1; V gene: TRBV6-2/TRBV6-3; CDR3 DNA: TGTGCCAGCAGTTACGGACTAGCGCAATACAATGAGCAGTTCTTC; CDR3 protein: CASSYGLAQYNEQFF
D gene: -; clone size: -; J gene: TRBJ1-5; V gene: TRBV7-2; CDR3 DNA: TGTGCCAGCAGCTTAGTGGGCATTAATAGCAATCAGCCCCAGCATTTT; CDR3 protein: CASSLVGINSNQPQHF
D gene: TRBD2; clone size: -; J gene: TRBJ2-3; V gene: TRBV7-9; CDR3 DNA: TGTGCCAGCAGCGGACTAGCGGGAGGGCCTAGCACAGATACGCAGTATTTT; CDR3 protein: CASSGLAGGPSTDTQYF
D gene: TRBD1; clone size: -; J gene: TRBJ2-1; V gene: TRBV19; CDR3 DNA: TGTGCCAGCCAGGGGGTCTCATACAATGAGCAGTTCTTC; CDR3 protein: CASQGVSYNEQFF
D gene: TRBD1; clone size: once; J gene: TRBJ2-7; V gene: TRBV19; CDR3 DNA: TGTGCCAGTAGTATGAGTCCGGGACAGGGGCACCACGAGCAGTACTTC; CDR3 protein: CASSMSPGQGHHEQYF
D gene: TRBD1; clone size: -; J gene: TRBJ1-2; V gene: TRBV2; CDR3 DNA: TGTGCCAGCGGAAGGGGGCGGTATGGCTACACCTTC; CDR3 protein: CASGRGRYGYTF
D gene: -; clone size: -; J gene: TRBJ1-1; V gene: TRBV2; CDR3 DNA: TGTGCCAGCACCGAGTACACTGAAGCTTTCTTT; CDR3 protein: CASTEYTEAFF
D gene: -; clone size: -; J gene: TRBJ1-2; V gene: TRBV11-2; CDR3 DNA: TGTGCCAGCAGCTTAGACAGGGGTCCTGGCTACACCTTC; CDR3 protein: CASSLDRGPGYTF
D gene: TRBD1; clone size: -; J gene: TRBJ1-2; V gene: TRBV6-1; CDR3 DNA: TGTGCCAGCAGTGAAGGACAGGGGTTTGGCTACACCTTC; CDR3 protein: CASSEGQGFGYTF
D gene: -; clone size: -; J gene: TRBJ2-2; V gene: TRBV19; CDR3 DNA: TGTGCCAGTAGTATCCGCGGGATAGGTATTCCCGGGGAGCTGTTTTTT; CDR3 protein: CASSIRGIGIPGELFF
D gene: -; clone size: -; J gene: TRBJ2-1; V gene: TRBV20-1; CDR3 DNA: TGCAGTGCTAGTGCGGGGAGTGCGTTCTATGAGCAGTTCTTC; CDR3 protein: CSASAGSAFYEQFF
D gene: TRBD1; clone size: -; J gene: TRBJ1-6; V gene: TRBV10-3; CDR3 DNA: TGTGCCAGTCAAACCGGGACAGGGAAGGATTCACCCCTCCACTTT; CDR3 protein: CASQTGTGKDSPLHF
D gene: TRBD1; clone size: -; J gene: TRBJ2-3; V gene: TRBV29-1; CDR3 DNA: TGCAGCGTCTCGAACCCGGGACAGGGGCCAGATACGCAGTATTTT; CDR3 protein: CSVSNPGQGPDTQYF
D gene: -; clone size: -; J gene: TRBJ2-2; V gene: TRBV18; CDR3 DNA: TGTGCCATCGCGGGCGACACCGGGGAGCTGTTTTTT; CDR3 protein: CAIAGDTGELFF
D gene: TRBD2; clone size: -; J gene: TRBJ2-3; V gene: TRBV3-1/TRBV3-2; CDR3 DNA: TGTGCCAGCAGCAGCAAGCGGCTAGCGGGGGCAGATACGCAGTATTTT; CDR3 protein: CASSSKRLAGADTQYF
D gene: -; clone size: -; J gene: TRBJ2-3; V gene: TRBV4-2; CDR3 DNA: TGTGCCAGCAGCCAAGATAGGGGGGGACTTCTCGGCACAGATACGCAGTATTTT; CDR3 protein: CASSQDRGGLLGTDTQYF
D gene: -; clone size: -; J gene: TRBJ2-7; V gene: TRBV27; CDR3 DNA: TGTGCCAGCAGTTTATATCGGGAGAACTACGAGCAGTACTTC; CDR3 protein: CASSLYRENYEQYF
D gene: -; clone size: -; J gene: TRBJ1-4; V gene: TRBV24-1; CDR3 DNA: TGTGCCACCAGTGATCCGCAGGGATCAGGTGAAAAACTGTTTTTT; CDR3 protein: CATSDPQGSGEKLFF
D gene: -; clone size: -; J gene: TRBJ1-1; V gene: TRBV5-1; CDR3 DNA: TGCGCCACTAGGCGGAACACTGAAGCTTTCTTT; CDR3 protein: CATRRNTEAFF
D gene: TRBD1; clone size: -; J gene: TRBJ2-5; V gene: TRBV30; CDR3 DNA: TGTGCCTGGAGTGAAGGGGGCGGGTCAGAGACCCAGTACTTC; CDR3 protein: CAWSEGGGSETQYF